A selection of T cell receptor beta chains follows, all from one sample in a study of Graves' ophthalmopathy and Graves' hyperthyroidism. TCRdb reprocessed the multiplex PCR reads via MiXCR and lists one record per CDR3 protein. The sample carries more than 550,000 distinct CDR3 sequences, more than 40% recorded once. Sequenced material: peripheral blood. These receptors originate from an adult man with Graves' ophthalmopathy. Each CDR3 is given with its conserved first and last residue. Fields, in order: clone size, J gene, V gene, D gene, CDR3 protein, CDR3 DNA. A D gene is named only where the DNA matches it firmly. Only part of the rows carry a size: once, few, many, or a class if the clone is expanded.

size: once; J: TRBJ2-3; V: TRBV29-1; D: .; CDR3: CSINERKADTQYF; DNA: TGCAGCATAAACGAGCGGAAGGCAGATACGCAGTATTTT
size: many; J: TRBJ1-4; V: TRBV7-8; D: .; CDR3: CASSPAFGTNEKLFF; DNA: TGTGCCAGCAGCCCGGCCTTTGGCACTAATGAAAAACTGTTTTTT
size: .; J: TRBJ2-3; V: TRBV25-1; D: TRBD1; CDR3: CASSGDRDRSTDTQYF; DNA: TGTGCCAGCAGTGGAGACAGGGATAGGAGCACAGATACGCAGTATTTT
size: many; J: TRBJ1-1; V: TRBV10-2; D: .; CDR3: CASSELRVDWTEAFF; DNA: TGCGCCAGCAGTGAATTAAGGGTCGATTGGACTGAAGCTTTCTTT
size: .; J: TRBJ2-5; V: TRBV24-1; D: .; CDR3: CATSSLGQVEETQYF; DNA: TGTGCCACCAGCAGCTTGGGTCAGGTTGAAGAGACCCAGTACTTC
size: many; J: TRBJ1-5; V: TRBV19; D: .; CDR3: CASSIIGGNQPQHF; DNA: TGTGCCAGTAGTATTATTGGAGGCAATCAGCCCCAGCATTTT
size: many; J: TRBJ1-3; V: TRBV7-3; D: .; CDR3: CASSKTTFF; DNA: TGTGCCAGCAGCAAGACCACCTTTTTT
size: .; J: TRBJ1-3; V: TRBV29-1; D: TRBD1; CDR3: CSVELQGATRSIYF; DNA: TGCAGCGTTGAATTACAGGGGGCGACGCGCTCCATATATTTT
size: many; J: TRBJ1-1; V: TRBV6-5; D: .; CDR3: CASSTPGHTEAFF; DNA: TGTGCCAGCAGTACTCCGGGCCACACTGAAGCTTTCTTT
size: .; J: TRBJ1-5; V: TRBV4-1; D: .; CDR3: CASSQDAQFHQPQHF; DNA: TGCGCCAGCAGCCAAGATGCACAGTTTCATCAGCCCCAGCATTTT
size: .; J: TRBJ1-2; V: TRBV20-1; D: .; CDR3: CSARAGRGGGYTF; DNA: TGCAGTGCTAGAGCGGGACGAGGAGGTGGCTACACCTTC
size: .; J: TRBJ2-7; V: TRBV2; D: TRBD2; CDR3: CASGLAGGHEQYF; DNA: TGTGCCAGCGGACTAGCGGGAGGCCACGAGCAGTACTTC
size: many; J: TRBJ2-7; V: TRBV5-1; D: .; CDR3: CASSLYSHEQYF; DNA: TGCGCCAGCAGCTTGTACAGCCACGAGCAGTACTTC
size: .; J: TRBJ1-3; V: TRBV2; D: TRBD1; CDR3: CASKPGQISERGIYF; DNA: TGTGCCAGCAAGCCGGGACAGATCTCGGAGAGAGGAATATATTTT
size: many; J: TRBJ2-2; V: TRBV7-3; D: .; CDR3: CASSLNSAFENTGELFF; DNA: TGTGCCAGCAGCTTAAATAGCGCCTTTGAAAACACCGGGGAGCTGTTTTTT
size: .; J: TRBJ2-2; V: TRBV2; D: .; CDR3: CASSEQGVYTGELFF; DNA: TGTGCCAGCAGTGAACAGGGAGTTTACACCGGGGAGCTGTTTTTT
size: .; J: TRBJ2-7; V: TRBV12-5; D: TRBD1; CDR3: CASGSTGNTYEQYF; DNA: TGTGCTAGTGGGTCGACAGGGAATACCTACGAGCAGTACTTC
size: .; J: TRBJ2-2; V: TRBV5-1; D: .; CDR3: CASSVMGGLPTGELFF; DNA: TGCGCCAGCAGCGTGATGGGGGGACTGCCCACCGGGGAGCTGTTTTTT
size: many; J: TRBJ2-5; V: TRBV5-1; D: TRBD2; CDR3: CASSESTSGGAKTQYF; DNA: TGCGCCAGCAGCGAATCGACTAGCGGGGGGGCAAAGACCCAGTACTTC
size: many; J: TRBJ2-2; V: TRBV9; D: .; CDR3: CASSVGGTGELFF; DNA: TGTGCCAGCAGCGTAGGTGGTACCGGGGAGCTGTTTTTT
size: .; J: TRBJ2-5; V: TRBV7-2; D: TRBD2; CDR3: CASSYREGTRETQYF; DNA: TGTGCCAGCAGTTATCGGGAGGGGACACGGGAGACCCAGTACTTC
size: many; J: TRBJ1-5; V: TRBV10-3; D: .; CDR3: CASSLLLTQPQHF; DNA: TGTGCCAGCAGTCTGCTACTGACCCAGCCCCAGCATTTT
size: many; J: TRBJ1-2; V: TRBV12-3/TRBV12-4; D: TRBD1; CDR3: CASSGAGTGTYGYTF; DNA: TGTGCCAGCAGTGGGGCCGGGACAGGAACCTATGGCTACACCTTC
size: .; J: TRBJ2-7; V: TRBV7-9; D: .; CDR3: CASSSISFPYEQYF; DNA: TGTGCCAGCAGCTCCATCTCCTTTCCCTACGAGCAGTACTTC
size: many; J: TRBJ1-2; V: TRBV19; D: .; CDR3: CASSTPGQPNYGYTF; DNA: TGTGCCAGTAGTACCCCGGGGCAGCCTAACTATGGCTACACCTTC
size: .; J: TRBJ2-5; V: TRBV10-3; D: TRBD2; CDR3: CAISEPAGGGQETQYF; DNA: TGTGCCATCAGTGAGCCAGCGGGGGGTGGACAAGAGACCCAGTACTTC
size: many; J: TRBJ1-6; V: TRBV7-2; D: .; CDR3: CASREGNSPLHF; DNA: TGTGCCAGCAGAGAGGGGAATTCACCCCTCCACTTT
size: .; J: TRBJ1-1; V: TRBV5-6; D: TRBD1; CDR3: CASSMGTGEFKNTEAFF; DNA: TGTGCCAGCAGCATGGGGACAGGTGAGTTCAAGAACACTGAAGCTTTCTTT
size: many; J: TRBJ2-7; V: TRBV29-1; D: .; CDR3: CSVEEDSYEQYF; DNA: TGCAGCGTTGAAGAGGACAGCTACGAGCAGTACTTC
size: few; J: TRBJ2-2; V: TRBV12-3/TRBV12-4; D: TRBD1; CDR3: CASSGQGRPGELFF; DNA: TGTGCCAGCAGCGGACAGGGAAGACCCGGGGAGCTGTTTTTT
size: .; J: TRBJ1-1; V: TRBV29-1; D: .; CDR3: CSVERGSGNTEAFF; DNA: TGCAGCGTTGAAAGGGGCTCTGGAAACACTGAAGCTTTCTTT
size: .; J: TRBJ1-6; V: TRBV7-8; D: TRBD1; CDR3: CASSARGQGASPLHF; DNA: TGTGCCAGCAGTGCTAGAGGACAGGGGGCTTCACCCCTCCACTTT
size: once; J: TRBJ1-4; V: TRBV7-2; D: TRBD1; CDR3: CASSSLTGGGEKLFF; DNA: TGTGCCAGCAGCTCCTTGACAGGGGGAGGTGAAAAACTGTTTTTT
size: once; J: TRBJ1-2; V: TRBV6-1; D: TRBD1; CDR3: CASSPNLQGERDYSF; DNA: TGTGCCAGCAGTCCGAACCTACAGGGGGAACGTGACTACTCCTTC
size: many; J: TRBJ2-2; V: TRBV7-9; D: .; CDR3: CASSLADIALGLRNTGELFF; DNA: TGTGCCAGCAGCTTAGCGGACATTGCCCTTGGCCTCCGGAACACCGGGGAGCTGTTTTTT
size: many; J: TRBJ2-2; V: TRBV29-1; D: .; CDR3: CSDRQGLTGELFF; DNA: TGCAGCGATAGACAGGGACTTACCGGGGAGCTGTTTTTT
size: .; J: TRBJ1-2; V: TRBV29-1; D: TRBD1; CDR3: CSSGTGGHHYGYTF; DNA: TGCAGCAGTGGGACAGGGGGACACCACTATGGCTACACCTTC
size: few; J: TRBJ2-2; V: TRBV13; D: .; CDR3: CASAMGFGELFF; DNA: TGTGCCAGCGCCATGGGGTTCGGGGAGCTGTTTTTT
size: many; J: TRBJ1-2; V: TRBV7-3; D: .; CDR3: CASSPPREGVGYGYTF; DNA: TGTGCCAGCAGCCCTCCTAGGGAAGGCGTGGGGTATGGCTACACCTTC
size: few; J: TRBJ1-5; V: TRBV6-5; D: TRBD1; CDR3: CASRHTGGANQPQHF; DNA: TGTGCCAGCAGACATACAGGGGGCGCGAATCAGCCCCAGCATTTT
size: few; J: TRBJ2-5; V: TRBV4-3; D: .; CDR3: CASSGRSGPRKETQYF; DNA: TGCGCCAGCAGCGGAAGGTCGGGGCCACGAAAAGAGACCCAGTACTTC
size: .; J: TRBJ2-3; V: TRBV7-3; D: .; CDR3: CASSLDYRGTDTQYF; DNA: TGTGCCAGCAGCTTAGACTATAGGGGGACAGATACGCAGTATTTT
size: .; J: TRBJ1-6; V: TRBV10-2; D: TRBD1; CDR3: CASRGGPIGTESPLHF; DNA: TGCGCCAGCCGGGGCGGGCCTATCGGGACAGAATCACCCCTCCACTTT
size: once; J: TRBJ1-4; V: TRBV15; D: TRBD1; CDR3: CATSAGTGNEKLFF; DNA: TGTGCCACCAGCGCCGGGACAGGGAATGAAAAACTGTTTTTT
size: .; J: TRBJ1-5; V: TRBV24-1; D: .; CDR3: CATSDGTNQPQHF; DNA: TGTGCCACCAGTGACGGGACCAATCAGCCCCAGCATTTT
size: many; J: TRBJ2-7; V: TRBV7-9; D: TRBD2; CDR3: CASSLARGTSGSSSYEQYF; DNA: TGTGCCAGCAGCTTAGCGAGGGGAACTAGCGGATCTAGCTCCTACGAGCAGTACTTC
size: .; J: TRBJ1-1; V: TRBV6-5; D: .; CDR3: CASSFSWGTEAFF; DNA: TGTGCCAGCAGTTTTTCGTGGGGCACTGAAGCTTTCTTT
size: .; J: TRBJ1-4; V: TRBV6-6; D: TRBD1; CDR3: CASSYLGQGGGKLFF; DNA: TGTGCCAGCAGTTACTTGGGACAGGGGGGAGGAAAGCTGTTTTTT
size: few; J: TRBJ1-1; V: TRBV2; D: .; CDR3: CASRSSNTEAFF; DNA: TGTGCCAGCAGAAGCTCGAACACTGAAGCTTTCTTT
size: .; J: TRBJ1-2; V: TRBV10-3; D: TRBD1; CDR3: CASRGVGGRGVYGYTF; DNA: TGTGCCAGCAGAGGAGTTGGGGGCAGGGGGGTCTATGGCTACACCTTC
size: .; J: TRBJ2-1; V: TRBV5-1; D: TRBD1; CDR3: CASSWDRDNEQFF; DNA: TGCGCCAGCAGCTGGGACAGAGACAATGAGCAGTTCTTC
size: many; J: TRBJ2-2; V: TRBV7-3; D: TRBD1; CDR3: CASSRQGSTGELFF; DNA: TGTGCCAGCAGCCGACAGGGATCCACCGGGGAGCTGTTTTTT
size: .; J: TRBJ2-7; V: TRBV5-1; D: .; CDR3: CASSLTLAPGEQYF; DNA: TGCGCCAGCAGCTTAACCCTTGCCCCGGGGGAGCAGTACTTC
size: many; J: TRBJ1-3; V: TRBV29-1; D: .; CDR3: CSVETHSGNTIYF; DNA: TGCAGCGTTGAAACTCACTCTGGAAACACCATATATTTT